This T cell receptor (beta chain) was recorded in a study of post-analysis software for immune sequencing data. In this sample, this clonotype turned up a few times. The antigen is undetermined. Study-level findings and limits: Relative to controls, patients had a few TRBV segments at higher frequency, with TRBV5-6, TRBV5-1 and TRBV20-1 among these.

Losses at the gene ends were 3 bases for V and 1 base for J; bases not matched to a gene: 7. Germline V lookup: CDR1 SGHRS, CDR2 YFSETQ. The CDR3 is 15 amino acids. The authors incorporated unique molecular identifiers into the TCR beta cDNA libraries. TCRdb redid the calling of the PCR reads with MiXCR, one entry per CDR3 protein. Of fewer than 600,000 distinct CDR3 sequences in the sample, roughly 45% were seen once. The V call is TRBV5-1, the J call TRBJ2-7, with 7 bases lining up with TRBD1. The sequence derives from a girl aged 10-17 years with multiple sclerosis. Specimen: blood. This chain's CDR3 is CASSSPSTGSYEQYF. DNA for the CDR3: TGCGCCAGCAGCTCTCCTTCGACAGGGTCCTACGAGCAGTACTTC.